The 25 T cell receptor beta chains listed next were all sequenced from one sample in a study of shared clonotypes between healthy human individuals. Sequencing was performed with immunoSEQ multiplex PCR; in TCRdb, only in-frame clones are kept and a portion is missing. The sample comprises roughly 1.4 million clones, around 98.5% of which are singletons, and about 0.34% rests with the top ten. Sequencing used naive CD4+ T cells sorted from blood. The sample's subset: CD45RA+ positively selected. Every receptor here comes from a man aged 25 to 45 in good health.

CDR3 DNA: TGCGCCAGCACTAATACAGAGACCCAGTACTTC. This encodes CASTNTETQYF. V and J are TRBV5-1 and TRBJ2-5, with D unclear. Germline CDR1 is SGHRS and CDR2 is YFSETQ. The V gene lost 6 bases and the J gene lost 4 bases, with 7 bases spanning the gap. This CDR3 spans 11 amino acids.

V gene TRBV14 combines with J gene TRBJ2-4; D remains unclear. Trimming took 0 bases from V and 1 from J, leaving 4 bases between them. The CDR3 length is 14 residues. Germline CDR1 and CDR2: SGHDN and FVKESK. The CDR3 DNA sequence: TGTGCCAGCAGCCAAGAAGTGGCCAAAAACATTCAGTACTTC. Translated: CASSQEVAKNIQYF.

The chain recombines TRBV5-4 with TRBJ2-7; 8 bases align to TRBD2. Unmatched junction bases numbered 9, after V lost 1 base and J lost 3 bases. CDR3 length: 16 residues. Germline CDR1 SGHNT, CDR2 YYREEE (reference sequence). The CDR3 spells CASSLQTGLGLYEQYF. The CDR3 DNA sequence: TGTGCCAGCAGCTTGCAAACGGGACTAGGTCTCTACGAGCAGTACTTC.

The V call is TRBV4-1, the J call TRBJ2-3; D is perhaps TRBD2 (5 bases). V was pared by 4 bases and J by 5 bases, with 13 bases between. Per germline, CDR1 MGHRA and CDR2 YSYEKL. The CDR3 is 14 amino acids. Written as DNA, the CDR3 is TGCGCCAGCAGCCTTAGCGTCACGGTAGATACGCAGTATTTT. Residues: CASSLSVTVDTQYF.

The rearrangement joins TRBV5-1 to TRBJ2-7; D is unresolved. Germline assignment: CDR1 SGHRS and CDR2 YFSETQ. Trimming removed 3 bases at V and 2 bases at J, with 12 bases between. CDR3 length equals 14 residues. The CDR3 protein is CASSSDGEAYEQYF. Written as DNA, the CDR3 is TGCGCCAGCAGCTCCGACGGTGAAGCCTACGAGCAGTACTTC.

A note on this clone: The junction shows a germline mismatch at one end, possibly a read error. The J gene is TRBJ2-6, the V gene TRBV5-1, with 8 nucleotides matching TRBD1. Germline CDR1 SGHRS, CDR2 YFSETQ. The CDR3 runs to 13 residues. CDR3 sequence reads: CASSATGGNVLTF. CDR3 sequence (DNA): TGCGCCAGCAGCGCCACAGGGGGCAACGTCCTGACTTTC.

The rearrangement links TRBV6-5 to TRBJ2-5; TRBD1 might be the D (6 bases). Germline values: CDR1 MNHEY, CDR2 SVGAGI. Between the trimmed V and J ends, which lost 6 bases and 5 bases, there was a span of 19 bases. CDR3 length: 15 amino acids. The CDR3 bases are TGTGCCAGCAGATCCATCCCAGGGGTAGGGGAGACCCAGTACTTC. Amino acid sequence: CASRSIPGVGETQYF.

CDR3 DNA sequence: TGTGCCAGCAGCCCGGGACCGACCAACGAGGAAGCTTTCTTT. Its protein is CASSPGPTNEEAFF. The V and J genes are TRBV5-5 and TRBJ1-1, with D possibly matching TRBD1 (5 bases). This CDR3 is built from 14 residues. The germline V and J ends were trimmed by 4 bases and 8 bases, with 18 bases remaining between them. Germline V gene lookup returns CDR1 SGHKS and CDR2 YYEKEE (reference sequence).

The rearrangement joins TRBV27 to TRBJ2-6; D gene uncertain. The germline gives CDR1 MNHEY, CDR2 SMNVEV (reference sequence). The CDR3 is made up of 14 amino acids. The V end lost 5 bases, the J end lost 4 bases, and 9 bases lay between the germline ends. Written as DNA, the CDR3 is TGTGCCAGCAGTCCTTCGGGCGGGGCCAACGTCCTGACTTTC. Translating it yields CASSPSGGANVLTF.

CDR3 in amino acids: CASSLGLPHHSSYNEQFF. CDR3 coding DNA: TGTGCCAGCAGTTTGGGACTACCACACCATAGCTCCTACAATGAGCAGTTCTTC. The genes are TRBV28 and TRBJ2-1; TRBD2 matches 7 bases. The CDR3 is 18 amino acids. Germline CDR1 and CDR2: MDHEN and SYDVKM. Unmatched junction bases numbered 11, after V lost 3 bases and J lost 0 bases.

The CDR3 DNA reads TGCGCCAGCAGGACAGGAATGGACAATGAGCAGTTCTTC. Translation: CASRTGMDNEQFF. V and J are TRBV5-1 and TRBJ2-1, with D maybe TRBD1 (6 bases). Germline CDR1 and CDR2: SGHRS and YFSETQ. CDR3 length equals 13 residues. Trimming took off 5 bases at V and 5 bases at J, with 11 bases between the two ends.

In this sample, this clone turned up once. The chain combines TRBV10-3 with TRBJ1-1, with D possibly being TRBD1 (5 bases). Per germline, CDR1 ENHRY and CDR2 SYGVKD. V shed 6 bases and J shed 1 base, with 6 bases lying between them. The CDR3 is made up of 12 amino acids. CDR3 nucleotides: TGTGCCATCAGGGGACGGAACACTGAAGCTTTCTTT. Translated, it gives CAIRGRNTEAFF.

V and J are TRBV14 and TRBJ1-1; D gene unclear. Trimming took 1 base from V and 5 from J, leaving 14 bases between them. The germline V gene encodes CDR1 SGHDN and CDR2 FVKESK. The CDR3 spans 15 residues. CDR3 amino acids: CASSQAGLGRTEAFF. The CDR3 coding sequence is TGTGCCAGCAGCCAAGCAGGTCTTGGAAGGACTGAAGCTTTCTTT.

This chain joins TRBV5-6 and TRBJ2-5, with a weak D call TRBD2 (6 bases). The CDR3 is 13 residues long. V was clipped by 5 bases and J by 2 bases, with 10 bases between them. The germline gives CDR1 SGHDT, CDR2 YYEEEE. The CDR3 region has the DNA TGTGCCAGCAGGGAGCGGGTACAAGAGACCCAGTACTTC. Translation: CASRERVQETQYF. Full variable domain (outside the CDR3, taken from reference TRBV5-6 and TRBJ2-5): DAGVTQSPTHLIKTRGQQVTLRCSPKSGHDTVSWYQQALGQGPQFIFQYYEEEERQRGNFPDRFSGHQFPNYSSELNVNALLLGDSALYLCASRERVQETQYFGPGTRLLVL.

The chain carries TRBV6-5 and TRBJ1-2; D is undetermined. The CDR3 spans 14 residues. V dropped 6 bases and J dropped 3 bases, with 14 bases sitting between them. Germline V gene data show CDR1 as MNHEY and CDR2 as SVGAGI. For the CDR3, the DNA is TGTGCCAGCAGCCTAGGACCCCGGGACTATGGCTACACCTTC. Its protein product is CASSLGPRDYGYTF.

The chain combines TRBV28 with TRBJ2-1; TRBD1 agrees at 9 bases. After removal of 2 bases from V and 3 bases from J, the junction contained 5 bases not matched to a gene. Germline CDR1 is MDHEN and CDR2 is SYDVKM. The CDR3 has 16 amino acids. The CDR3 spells CASSLNRGLDYNEQFF. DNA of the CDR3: TGTGCCAGCAGTTTAAACAGGGGGCTCGACTACAATGAGCAGTTCTTC.

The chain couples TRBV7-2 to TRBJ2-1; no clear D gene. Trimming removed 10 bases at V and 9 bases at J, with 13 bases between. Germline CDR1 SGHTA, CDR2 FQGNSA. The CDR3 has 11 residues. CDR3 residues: CATMGAAEQFF. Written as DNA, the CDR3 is TGTGCCACCATGGGTGCTGCTGAGCAGTTCTTC.

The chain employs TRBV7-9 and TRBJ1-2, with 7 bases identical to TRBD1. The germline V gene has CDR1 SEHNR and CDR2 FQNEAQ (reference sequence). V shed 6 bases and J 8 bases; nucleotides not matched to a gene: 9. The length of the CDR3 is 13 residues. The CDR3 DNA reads TGTGCCAGCAGGACAACAGGGGCCTCCGGCTACACCTTC. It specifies CASRTTGASGYTF.

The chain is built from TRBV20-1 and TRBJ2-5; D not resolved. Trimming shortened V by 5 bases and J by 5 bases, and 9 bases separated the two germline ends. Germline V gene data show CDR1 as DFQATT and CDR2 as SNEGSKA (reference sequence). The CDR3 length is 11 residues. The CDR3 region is CSAQLGETQYF. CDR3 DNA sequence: TGCAGTGCTCAACTGGGGGAGACCCAGTACTTC.

The DNA for the CDR3 is TGTGCCAGCAGTTTAGGGGCCGATGAGCAGTTCTTC. Translating gives CASSLGADEQFF. V usage is TRBV28 and J usage is TRBJ2-1; a weak D match, TRBD1 (5 bases). Germline CDR1 reads MDHEN; CDR2 reads SYDVKM. The V gene lost 2 bases and the J gene lost 8 bases, with 7 bases spanning the gap. The CDR3 has 12 residues.

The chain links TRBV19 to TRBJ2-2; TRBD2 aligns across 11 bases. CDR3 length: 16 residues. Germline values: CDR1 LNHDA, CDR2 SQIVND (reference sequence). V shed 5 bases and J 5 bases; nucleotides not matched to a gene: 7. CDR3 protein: CASSLRLAGKTGELFF. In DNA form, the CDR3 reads TGTGCCAGTAGTCTTCGACTAGCGGGGAAAACCGGGGAGCTGTTTTTT.

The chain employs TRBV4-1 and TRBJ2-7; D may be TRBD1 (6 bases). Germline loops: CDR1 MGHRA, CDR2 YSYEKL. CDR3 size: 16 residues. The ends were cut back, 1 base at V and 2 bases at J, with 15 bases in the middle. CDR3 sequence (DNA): TGCGCCAGCAGCCAAGTACCCAGGGGTACCACCTACGAGCAGTACTTC. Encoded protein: CASSQVPRGTTYEQYF.

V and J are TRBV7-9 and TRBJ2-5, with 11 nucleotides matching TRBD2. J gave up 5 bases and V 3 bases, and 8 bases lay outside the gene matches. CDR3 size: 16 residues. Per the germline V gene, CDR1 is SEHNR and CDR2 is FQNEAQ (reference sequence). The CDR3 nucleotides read TGTGCCAGCAGCTTTCCCCTAGCGGGAGGAGGGGAGACCCAGTACTTC. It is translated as CASSFPLAGGGETQYF.

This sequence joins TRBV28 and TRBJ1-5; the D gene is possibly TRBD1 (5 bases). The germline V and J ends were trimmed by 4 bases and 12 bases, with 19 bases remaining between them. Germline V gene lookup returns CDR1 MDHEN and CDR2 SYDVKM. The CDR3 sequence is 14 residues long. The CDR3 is CASSSGTVFPRQHF. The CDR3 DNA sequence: TGTGCCAGCAGTTCCGGGACGGTTTTTCCTCGCCAGCATTTT.

DNA of the CDR3: TGTGCCAGCGCAGCGCTCTCACTCGCCGGGGGGGCCTTAGTCACTGAAGCTTTCTTT. It specifies CASAALSLAGGALVTEAFF. V and J are TRBV7-2 and TRBJ1-1; possible D gene TRBD1, 6 bases. CDR3 length equals 19 residues. From germline, CDR1 is SGHTA and CDR2 FQGNSA. The V end lost 8 bases, the J end lost 4 bases, and 32 bases lay between the germline ends.